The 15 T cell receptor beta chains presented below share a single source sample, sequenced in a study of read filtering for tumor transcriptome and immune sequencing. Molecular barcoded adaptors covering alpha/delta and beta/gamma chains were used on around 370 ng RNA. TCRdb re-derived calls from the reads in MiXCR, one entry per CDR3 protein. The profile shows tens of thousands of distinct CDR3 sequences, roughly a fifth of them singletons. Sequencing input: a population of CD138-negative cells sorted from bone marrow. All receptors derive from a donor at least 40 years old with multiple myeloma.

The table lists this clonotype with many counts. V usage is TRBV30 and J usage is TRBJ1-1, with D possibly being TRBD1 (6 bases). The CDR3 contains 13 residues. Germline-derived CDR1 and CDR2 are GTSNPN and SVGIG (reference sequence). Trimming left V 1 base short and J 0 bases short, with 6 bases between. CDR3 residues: CAWSGTVNTEAFF. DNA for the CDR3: TGTGCCTGGAGTGGGACAGTGAACACTGAAGCTTTCTTT.

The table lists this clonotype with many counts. CDR3 amino acids: CSASGTGTLDTEAFF. The CDR3 coding sequence is TGCAGTGCTTCCGGGACAGGGACTTTGGACACTGAAGCTTTCTTT. The chain carries TRBV20-1 and TRBJ1-1; TRBD1 agrees at 9 bases. Germline V gene sequence: CDR1 DFQATT, CDR2 SNEGSKA (reference sequence). With 5 bases clipped from V and 3 bases from J, the junction kept 10 bases outside the gene matches. The CDR3 is 15 residues long.

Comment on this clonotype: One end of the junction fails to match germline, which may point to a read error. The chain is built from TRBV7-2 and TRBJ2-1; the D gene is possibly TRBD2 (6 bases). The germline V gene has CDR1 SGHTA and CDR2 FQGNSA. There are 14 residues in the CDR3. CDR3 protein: CTSSLTGAPNEQFF. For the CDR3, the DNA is TGTACCAGCAGCTTAACGGGAGCCCCTAATGAGCAGTTCTTT.

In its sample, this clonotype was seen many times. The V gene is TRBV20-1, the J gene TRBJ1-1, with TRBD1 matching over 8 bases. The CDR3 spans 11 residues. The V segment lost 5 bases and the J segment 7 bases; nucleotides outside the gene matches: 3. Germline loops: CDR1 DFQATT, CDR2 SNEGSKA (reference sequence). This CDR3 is CSADRGYEAFF. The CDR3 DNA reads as TGCAGTGCTGACAGGGGTTATGAAGCTTTCTTT.

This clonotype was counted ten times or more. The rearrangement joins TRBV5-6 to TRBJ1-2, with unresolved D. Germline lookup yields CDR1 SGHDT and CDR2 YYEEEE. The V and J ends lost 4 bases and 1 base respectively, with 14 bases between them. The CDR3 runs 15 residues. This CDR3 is CASSPRPTSNYGYTF. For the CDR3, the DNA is TGTGCCAGCAGCCCCAGACCAACAAGTAACTATGGCTACACCTTC. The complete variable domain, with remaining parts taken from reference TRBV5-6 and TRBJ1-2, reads DAGVTQSPTHLIKTRGQQVTLRCSPKSGHDTVSWYQQALGQGPQFIFQYYEEEERQRGNFPDRFSGHQFPNYSSELNVNALLLGDSALYLCASSPRPTSNYGYTFGSGTRLTVV.

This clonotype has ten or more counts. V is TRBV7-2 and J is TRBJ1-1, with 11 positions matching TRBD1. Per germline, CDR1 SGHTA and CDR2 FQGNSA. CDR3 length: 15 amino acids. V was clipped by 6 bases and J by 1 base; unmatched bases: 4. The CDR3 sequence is CASSPGQGGNTEAFF. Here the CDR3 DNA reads TGTGCCAGCAGTCCGGGACAGGGGGGGAACACTGAAGCTTTCTTT.

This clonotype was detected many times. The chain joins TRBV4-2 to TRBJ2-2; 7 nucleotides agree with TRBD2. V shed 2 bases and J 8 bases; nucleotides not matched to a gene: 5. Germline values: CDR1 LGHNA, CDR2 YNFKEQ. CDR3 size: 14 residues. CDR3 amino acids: CASSQPTSAGELFF. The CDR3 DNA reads TGTGCCAGCAGCCAACCCACTAGCGCGGGGGAGCTGTTTTTT.

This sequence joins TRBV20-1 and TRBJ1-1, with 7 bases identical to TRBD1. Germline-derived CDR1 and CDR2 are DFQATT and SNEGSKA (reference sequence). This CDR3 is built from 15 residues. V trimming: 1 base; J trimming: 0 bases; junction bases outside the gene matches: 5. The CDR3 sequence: CSARAGGNMNTEAFF. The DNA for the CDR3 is TGCAGTGCTAGAGCAGGGGGAAACATGAACACTGAAGCTTTCTTT.

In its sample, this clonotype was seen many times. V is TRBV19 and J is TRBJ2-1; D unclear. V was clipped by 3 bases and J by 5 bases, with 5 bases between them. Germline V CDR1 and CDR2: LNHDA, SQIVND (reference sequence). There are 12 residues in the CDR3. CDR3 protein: CASSMGHNEQFF. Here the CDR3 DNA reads TGTGCCAGTAGTATGGGCCACAATGAGCAGTTCTTC.

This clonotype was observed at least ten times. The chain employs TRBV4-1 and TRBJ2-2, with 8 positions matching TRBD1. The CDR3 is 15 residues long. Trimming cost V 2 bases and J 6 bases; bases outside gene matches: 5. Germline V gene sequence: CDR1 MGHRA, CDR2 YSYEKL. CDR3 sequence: CASSQRQGKAGELFF. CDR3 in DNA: TGCGCCAGCAGCCAACGACAGGGGAAAGCCGGGGAGCTGTTTTTT.

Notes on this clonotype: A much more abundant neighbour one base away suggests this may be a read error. CDR3 loop: CSALQRDPYNEQFF. The CDR3 DNA is TGCAGTGCTCTCCAGCGGGACCCCTACAATGAGCAGTTCTTC. J is TRBJ2-1 and V is TRBV20-1; 7 bases are shared with TRBD2. Per germline, CDR1 DFQATT and CDR2 SNEGSKA (reference sequence). The CDR3 length is 14 residues. The junction had 6 bases not matched to a gene; V was cut back by 5 bases and J by 2 bases.

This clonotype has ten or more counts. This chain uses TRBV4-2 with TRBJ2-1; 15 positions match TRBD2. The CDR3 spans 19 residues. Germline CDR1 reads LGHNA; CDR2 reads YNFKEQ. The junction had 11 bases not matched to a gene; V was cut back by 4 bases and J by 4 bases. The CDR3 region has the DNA TGTGCCAGCAGCCGACATAGGACTAGCGGGAGGGATTTTTACAATGAGCAGTTCTTC. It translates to CASSRHRTSGRDFYNEQFF.

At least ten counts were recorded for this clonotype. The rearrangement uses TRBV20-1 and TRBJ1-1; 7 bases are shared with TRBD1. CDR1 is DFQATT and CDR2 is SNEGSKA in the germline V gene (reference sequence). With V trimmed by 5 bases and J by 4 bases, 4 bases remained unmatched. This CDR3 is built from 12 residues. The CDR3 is CSAYQGGTEAFF. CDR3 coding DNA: TGCAGTGCTTATCAGGGGGGCACTGAAGCTTTCTTT.

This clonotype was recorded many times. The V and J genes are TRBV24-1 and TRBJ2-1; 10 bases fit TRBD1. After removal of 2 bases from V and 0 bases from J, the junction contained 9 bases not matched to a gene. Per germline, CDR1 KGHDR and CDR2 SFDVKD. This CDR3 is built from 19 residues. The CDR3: CATSDSGTGDESSYNEQFF. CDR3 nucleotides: TGTGCCACCAGTGATTCCGGGACAGGGGACGAGAGCTCCTACAATGAGCAGTTCTTC.

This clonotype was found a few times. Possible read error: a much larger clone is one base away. CDR3 protein: CSARDPSGIGETRYF. As DNA, the CDR3 is TGCAGTGCTAGAGATCCTAGCGGGATCGGGGAGACCCGGTACTTC. The chain combines TRBV20-1 with TRBJ2-5; 9 nucleotides align to TRBD2. The V gene's germline CDR1 is DFQATT and CDR2 SNEGSKA (reference sequence). The CDR3 has 15 amino acids.